Presented here are 23 T cell receptor beta chains from one specimen sequenced in a study of monozygotic twins with inflammatory bowel disease. TCRdb reworked the 5' RACE reads into one entry per CDR3 protein, no DNA. In all, the sample yields fewer than 550,000 distinct CDR3 sequences. Sequenced input: blood. Receptors were obtained from a human donor with ulcerative colitis or Crohn's disease, or a healthy co-twin of an affected twin (not recorded which).

The chain links TRBV15 to TRBJ1-6; lacking DNA, the TRBD1 call made by TCRdb goes unchecked. Germline-derived CDR1 and CDR2 are LNHNV and YYDKDF (reference sequence). This CDR3 spans 16 amino acids. CDR3 in amino acids: CATEEQGSWENSPLHF.

The gene calls are TRBV4-2 and TRBJ2-2; the D call of TRBD2 rests on TCRdb alone, since no DNA is present to check it. CDR1 is LGHNA and CDR2 is YNFKEQ in the germline V gene. CDR3 length: 16 residues. CDR3 residues: CASSQSLGPTTGELFF.

This rearrangement joins TRBV6-5 to TRBJ2-7. CDR1 and CDR2 (germline): MNHEY, SVGAGI. The CDR3 sequence is 14 residues long. CDR3 loop: CASSYSWDVYEQYF.

V is TRBV11-2 and J is TRBJ2-1. The CDR3 totals 12 residues. Looked up from germline, CDR1 is SGHAT and CDR2 is FQNNGV. CDR3 sequence: CASSSFNNEQFF.

V and J are TRBV29-1 and TRBJ1-1; no DNA is available, so the TRBD1 call from TCRdb remains unchecked. Germline V lookup: CDR1 SQVTM, CDR2 ANQGSEA. This CDR3 is 13 amino acids long. The CDR3 protein is CSVETDRENEAFF.

The gene calls are TRBV27 and TRBJ1-5; as DNA is missing, the TRBD1 call by TCRdb cannot be tested. This CDR3 is built from 16 residues. CDR1 is MNHEY and CDR2 is SMNVEV in the germline V gene (reference sequence). Here the CDR3 reads CASSSFRDSSNQPQHF.

This chain uses TRBV10-3 with TRBJ1-1; the D call from TCRdb, TRBD1, cannot be confirmed without DNA. This CDR3 contains 14 residues. Germline assignment: CDR1 ENHRY and CDR2 SYGVKD. Here the CDR3 reads CAIRDPLGGREAFF.

The V call is TRBV5-1, the J call TRBJ2-1; as DNA is missing, the TRBD2 call by TCRdb cannot be tested. The CDR3 sequence is 17 residues long. CDR1 and CDR2 from the germline V gene are SGHRS and YFSETQ. CDR3 loop: CASSLGPTSGGYNEQFF.

The V call is TRBV2, the J call TRBJ2-5; lacking DNA, the TRBD2 call made by TCRdb goes unchecked. The CDR3 runs to 13 residues. The germline CDR1 and CDR2 sequences are SNHLY and FYNNEI. The chain's CDR3 is CASKTSGGETQYF.

This rearrangement joins TRBV5-8 to TRBJ2-7; the D call of TRBD1 rests on TCRdb alone, since no DNA is present to check it. In germline, CDR1 is SGHTS, CDR2 YDEGEE. The CDR3 contains 15 residues. The CDR3 spells CASKIAGTGTYEQYF.

This chain joins TRBV7-9 and TRBJ2-7; TCRdb's D call, TRBD1, is unchecked because there is no DNA. Germline lookup yields CDR1 SEHNR and CDR2 FQNEAQ (reference sequence). This CDR3 is 14 amino acids long. CDR3 loop: CASSLLDTFYEQYF. The whole variable domain, remainder taken from reference TRBV7-9 and TRBJ2-7, is DTGVSQNPRHKITKRGQNVTFRCDPISEHNRLYWYRQTLGQGPEFLTYFQNEAQLEKSRLLSDRFSAERPKGSFSTLEIQRTEQGDSAMYLCASSLLDTFYEQYFGPGTRLTVT.

Here the CDR3 reads CASNINSYEQYF. J is TRBJ2-7 and V is TRBV2. Germline lookup yields CDR1 SNHLY and CDR2 FYNNEI. This CDR3 is built from 12 residues.

J is TRBJ2-4 and V is TRBV6-2 or TRBV6-3; TCRdb proposes TRBD2, but this gene call is untestable without DNA. Germline lookup yields CDR1 MNHEY and CDR2 SVGEGT. This CDR3 has 16 amino acids. The CDR3 loop reads CASSSGTSGLRHIQYF.

This chain links TRBV9 with TRBJ2-1. This CDR3 region has 14 residues. Germline V gene data show CDR1 as SGDLS and CDR2 as YYNGEE. CDR3: CASSSGHTYNEQFF. Filled out from reference TRBV9 and TRBJ2-1, the complete variable domain reads DSGVTQTPKHLITATGQRVTLRCSPRSGDLSVYWYQQSLDQGLQFLIQYYNGEERAKGNILERFSAQQFPDLHSELNLSSLELGDSALYFCASSSGHTYNEQFFGPGTRLTVL.

The J gene is TRBJ1-1, the V gene TRBV19. The CDR3 loop spans 14 amino acids. From germline, CDR1 is LNHDA and CDR2 SQIVND (reference sequence). The CDR3 loop is CASSPRAVGTEAFF.

The chain joins TRBV29-1 to TRBJ2-7; TCRdb proposes TRBD1, but this gene call is untestable without DNA. This CDR3 is 13 amino acids long. The germline V gene encodes CDR1 SQVTM and CDR2 ANQGSEA. CDR3 region: CSVYQGAAYEQYF.

The chain is built from TRBV25-1 and TRBJ2-7. The CDR3 length is 11 residues. CDR1 and CDR2 (germline): MGHDK, SYGVNS. The CDR3 region is CASSEFYEQYF.

The chain couples TRBV6-5 to TRBJ2-5; the TCRdb call, TRBD2, lacks DNA for checking. The CDR3 spans 12 residues. Germline CDR1 MNHEY, CDR2 SVGAGI. CDR3 loop: CASRGLVETQYF.

The chain uses TRBV12-5 and TRBJ2-4; TCRdb gives TRBD2 as the D gene, but with no DNA this cannot be confirmed. Germline lookup yields CDR1 LGHNT and CDR2 FRNRAP. CDR3 size: 16 residues. CDR3 sequence reads: CASGSRVAGGKNIQYF.

This sequence joins TRBV5-1 and TRBJ2-5; TCRdb calls TRBD1, which cannot be checked without DNA. This CDR3 spans 14 amino acids. Germline loops: CDR1 SGHRS, CDR2 YFSETQ. The CDR3 spells CASSVTGIQETQYF.

The chain has TRBV9 and TRBJ2-7; TCRdb's D gene call, TRBD1, goes unchecked for lack of DNA. The germline V gene has CDR1 SGDLS and CDR2 YYNGEE. The CDR3 spans 15 residues. This CDR3 reads CASSVDARGRYEQYF.

The CDR3 reads CASSPAAQGGTDTQYF. V and J are TRBV18 and TRBJ2-3. Germline V gives CDR1 KGHSH, CDR2 LQKENI. The CDR3 contains 16 residues.

The J gene is TRBJ1-1, the V gene TRBV7-2; the TCRdb call, TRBD1, lacks DNA for checking. The CDR3 spans 13 residues. The V gene's germline CDR1 is SGHTA and CDR2 FQGNSA. The CDR3 region is CASSLVGGLGAFF.